This T cell receptor beta chain was profiled in a study of T cell responses to AZD1222 COVID-19 vaccine (dated by TCRdb to 2020 to 2023). Notes on the research overall: AZD1222 recipients whose second dose came at about 4 weeks and those whose second dose came at about 12 weeks were combined into one group, since spike-specific TCR depth and breadth did not differ between the two schedules. A total of more than 230 trial participants underwent TCR sequencing, of whom more than 200 had received two doses of AZD1222 and 26 had received two doses of the MenACWY control vaccine. Enrollment into the trials was organized by age into subgroups of 18-55, 56-69 and 70-plus years, and those subgroups contained roughly 140, 27 and 60 TCR-sequenced participants, respectively.

The sample's time point label is to be understood as: baseline before first vaccination. The vaccinee samples were drawn from two UK trials, COV001 and COV002, one of which was a single-blind randomized controlled phase 2/3 trial testing AZD1222 (ChAdOx1 nCoV-19) in healthy adults. For TCRbeta chain sequencing, PBMC samples were collected from trial participants at day 0 and at day 28 after the second dose. Remarks on this clone: It lacks a known antigen. Base qualities are not provided; no much larger clone lies one nucleotide away. Other DNA sequences within the sample encode an identical CDR3.

The CDR3 regions of human TCRbeta chains were subjected to immunosequencing. The study's processing was this. TCRs in the repertoires were matched against a reference library of SARS-CoV-2-specific TCRs that had been generated with the MIRA antigen-specificity platform. Breadth meant the fraction of unique TCRs that were SARS-CoV-2-associated, whereas depth meant the fraction of total T cells that were SARS-CoV-2-associated. Using the MIRA data, every spike-specific TCR was mapped to the spike region that the TCR reacted to and assigned to either a CD4 or a CD8 class. Log10-transformed breadth and depth values were compared by one-way ANOVA with Sidak's multiple comparisons tests. TCRdb provides this immuneACCESS table in a form limited to in-frame rearrangements. Some clones are lacking; in checked studies, under half of them reflect an unresolved V gene, and why the rest are absent is not known. The DNA was the basis for D and trimming; V, J and clone size are from that table. This sample gives around 86,000 clones in total; 90% of them show up just once. In total, the top ten clones hold 8.4% of the sample.

At the junction V is shortened by 3 bases and J by 0 bases, with 3 bases in between. The CDR3 holds 13 amino acids from the cysteine to the phenylalanine. Of all the DNA, just the CDR3 is kept, 39 bases in frame from base 1. In the germline V gene, CDR1 corresponds to SGHTA and CDR2 to FQGNSA. What the study reported, not specific to this receptor: Epitopes outside the regions mutated in the B.1.351 and B.1.1.7 variants were reportedly recognized by nearly half of the unique spike-specific TCRs. After two AZD1222 doses, both the breadth and the depth of spike-specific TCRs were significantly higher than at day 0 and than in MenACWY recipients. Only a handful of AZD1222 recipients were SARS-CoV-2 seropositive at baseline, limiting conclusions about previously exposed vaccinees. The vaccine-associated CD4 TCRs covered the entire spike protein, and the dominant responses fell in regions 160-218 and 743-854. Because no samples from the day 14 peak response were available, repertoires could be characterized only after the peak T cell response. Participants were mostly white British and included more females than males, and it was suggested by the authors that clonal diversity may have been underestimated. In the small 56-69-year group, the increase in depth fell short of significance, most likely because of low power.

The clonotype was recovered from an adult in good health. This sequence uses TRBV7-2 and TRBJ1-5, with the D gene not clear enough to name. Source: peripheral blood, taken on day 0 of AZD1222 vaccination. The sequence in DNA is TGTGCCAGCAGCTTGAGTAGCAATCAGCCCCAGCATTTT. Its amino acids are CASSLSSNQPQHF. Here the CDR3 is joined to the reference TRBV7-2 and TRBJ1-5 genes, and the full variable domain is: GAGVSQSPSNKVTEKGKDVELRCDPISGHTALYWYRQSLGQGLEFLIYFQGNSAPDKSGLPSDRFSAERTGGSVSTLTIQRTQQEDSAVYLCASSLSSNQPQHFGDGTRLSIL.